A selection of T cell receptor beta chains follows, all from one sample in a study of OX40 agonist ivuxolimab in advanced cancers. Generated by immunoSEQ multiplex PCR, the TCRdb table keeps only in-frame clones and is missing some. The table shows under 85,000 clones, with around 86% occurring only once. The sample in question was CD4+ or CD8+ T cells sorted from blood, obtained in a trial of the OX40 agonist ivuxolimab. The receptor source for this set is an adult with an advanced solid tumor such as melanoma, head and neck, liver or kidney cancer. Both conserved end residues are part of each CDR3. The D gene is left open where the match is weak. The size field is filled for only some rows; it gives once, few, many or a size class.

V gene: TRBV9; D gene: NA; clone size: once; J gene: TRBJ1-1; CDR3 protein: CASSVDPPPTEAFF; CDR3 DNA: TGTGCCAGCAGCGTAGATCCCCCGCCGACTGAAGCTTTCTTT
V gene: TRBV5-1; D gene: NA; clone size: NA; J gene: TRBJ2-5; CDR3 protein: CASSLNIKETQYF; CDR3 DNA: TGCGCCAGCAGCTTGAATATAAAGGAGACCCAGTACTTC
V gene: TRBV10-1; D gene: NA; clone size: NA; J gene: TRBJ1-1; CDR3 protein: CASSESGKGPTEAFF; CDR3 DNA: TGCGCCAGCAGTGAGTCGGGTAAGGGGCCCACTGAAGCTTTCTTT
V gene: TRBV4-2; D gene: NA; clone size: NA; J gene: TRBJ2-1; CDR3 protein: CASSRSDASSYNEQFF; CDR3 DNA: TGTGCCAGCAGCCGCTCGGACGCGAGCTCCTACAATGAGCAGTTCTTC
V gene: TRBV25-1; D gene: NA; clone size: NA; J gene: TRBJ2-7; CDR3 protein: CASSVTRGPYEQYF; CDR3 DNA: TGTGCCAGCAGTGTGACTAGGGGACCATACGAGCAGTACTTC
V gene: TRBV18; D gene: NA; clone size: NA; J gene: TRBJ2-2; CDR3 protein: CASSPYTGELFF; CDR3 DNA: TGTGCCAGCTCACCATACACCGGGGAGCTGTTTTTT
V gene: TRBV7-2; D gene: NA; clone size: NA; J gene: TRBJ2-1; CDR3 protein: CASSLEGVPYNEQFF; CDR3 DNA: TGTGCCAGCAGCTTAGAAGGGGTCCCCTACAATGAGCAGTTCTTC
V gene: TRBV6-1; D gene: NA; clone size: NA; J gene: TRBJ1-2; CDR3 protein: CASSEATGNNYGYTF; CDR3 DNA: TGTGCCAGCAGTGAAGCGACTGGAAATAACTATGGCTACACCTTC
V gene: TRBV28; D gene: TRBD1; clone size: NA; J gene: TRBJ1-2; CDR3 protein: CASSLGQGNYGYTF; CDR3 DNA: TGTGCCAGCAGTCTCGGACAGGGGAACTATGGCTACACCTTC
V gene: TRBV11-3; D gene: TRBD1; clone size: NA; J gene: TRBJ2-5; CDR3 protein: CASSQEGTGVYQETQYF; CDR3 DNA: TGTGCCAGCTCCCAAGAAGGGACAGGGGTGTACCAAGAGACCCAGTACTTC
V gene: TRBV25-1; D gene: NA; clone size: once; J gene: TRBJ2-2; CDR3 protein: CASSTLGAAGNTGELFF; CDR3 DNA: TGTGCCAGCAGTACCCTCGGGGCGGCGGGTAACACCGGGGAGCTGTTTTTT
V gene: TRBV28; D gene: NA; clone size: once; J gene: TRBJ1-3; CDR3 protein: CASSPYRYSGNTIYF; CDR3 DNA: TGTGCCAGCAGTCCGTACAGATACTCTGGAAACACCATATATTTT
V gene: TRBV27; D gene: TRBD1; clone size: NA; J gene: TRBJ2-7; CDR3 protein: CASSPRTGYYEQYF; CDR3 DNA: TGTGCCAGCAGTCCCCGGACAGGGTACTACGAGCAGTACTTC
V gene: TRBV5-1; D gene: NA; clone size: NA; J gene: TRBJ2-3; CDR3 protein: CASSLAGDTQYF; CDR3 DNA: TGCGCCAGCAGCTTGGCGGGAGATACGCAGTATTTT
V gene: TRBV7-9; D gene: NA; clone size: NA; J gene: TRBJ1-3; CDR3 protein: CASSIGNSGNTIYF; CDR3 DNA: TGTGCCAGCAGCATTGGGAACTCTGGAAACACCATATATTTT
V gene: TRBV5-1; D gene: TRBD1; clone size: NA; J gene: TRBJ1-2; CDR3 protein: CASSAGQGLAGYTF; CDR3 DNA: TGCGCCAGCAGCGCCGGACAGGGGCTTGCTGGCTACACCTTC
V gene: TRBV18; D gene: NA; clone size: NA; J gene: TRBJ1-2; CDR3 protein: CASTIGTGDNYGYTF; CDR3 DNA: TGTGCCAGCACTATCGGGACGGGGGATAACTATGGCTACACCTTC
V gene: TRBV7-6; D gene: NA; clone size: NA; J gene: TRBJ2-7; CDR3 protein: CASSLDPKTSCEQYF; CDR3 DNA: TGTGCCAGCAGCCTCGACCCAAAGACGTCCTGCGAGCAGTACTTC
V gene: TRBV11-2; D gene: TRBD1; clone size: NA; J gene: TRBJ1-4; CDR3 protein: CASSLGGTARRELFF; CDR3 DNA: TGTGCCAGCAGCTTAGGAGGGACAGCTCGGCGTGAACTGTTTTTT
V gene: TRBV19; D gene: NA; clone size: NA; J gene: TRBJ2-6; CDR3 protein: CASSRGVAGANVLTF; CDR3 DNA: TGTGCCAGTTCCAGGGGTGTTGCTGGGGCCAACGTCCTGACTTTC
V gene: TRBV4-1; D gene: TRBD1; clone size: NA; J gene: TRBJ2-2; CDR3 protein: CASSQDNRQGRGAGELFF; CDR3 DNA: TGCGCCAGCAGCCAAGATAACCGACAGGGAAGAGGGGCCGGGGAGCTGTTTTTT
V gene: TRBV11-3; D gene: NA; clone size: NA; J gene: TRBJ2-1; CDR3 protein: CASSRTPSSYNEQFF; CDR3 DNA: TGTGCCAGCAGCCGCACCCCCAGCTCCTACAATGAGCAGTTCTTC
V gene: TRBV6-1; D gene: TRBD2; clone size: NA; J gene: TRBJ2-4; CDR3 protein: CASSASGGWTSGRNIQYF; CDR3 DNA: TGTGCCAGCAGTGCCTCGGGGGGTTGGACTAGCGGGAGAAACATTCAGTACTTC
V gene: TRBV28; D gene: TRBD1; clone size: NA; J gene: TRBJ2-7; CDR3 protein: CASTLDRVISYEQYF; CDR3 DNA: TGTGCCAGCACCCTCGACAGGGTGATCTCCTACGAGCAGTACTTC
V gene: TRBV5-8; D gene: TRBD2; clone size: NA; J gene: TRBJ2-7; CDR3 protein: CASSHLRGSLHF; CDR3 DNA: TGTGCCAGCAGCCACCTTCGCGGGAGTTTGCACTTC
V gene: TRBV7-2; D gene: TRBD1; clone size: NA; J gene: TRBJ2-7; CDR3 protein: CASSTGTAYEQYF; CDR3 DNA: TGTGCCAGCAGCACCGGGACAGCTTACGAGCAGTACTTC
V gene: TRBV7-2; D gene: TRBD2; clone size: NA; J gene: TRBJ2-6; CDR3 protein: CASSLAGTSFSGANVLTF; CDR3 DNA: TGTGCCAGCAGCTTAGCCGGGACTAGCTTTTCCGGGGCCAACGTCCTGACTTTC
V gene: TRBV11-3; D gene: TRBD1; clone size: NA; J gene: TRBJ2-3; CDR3 protein: CASSSAGTGGTDTQYF; CDR3 DNA: TGTGCCAGCAGCTCCGCCGGGACAGGGGGCACAGATACGCAGTATTTT
V gene: TRBV6-5; D gene: NA; clone size: NA; J gene: TRBJ1-1; CDR3 protein: CASGKGEGAFF; CDR3 DNA: TGTGCCAGCGGAAAGGGGGAGGGAGCTTTCTTT
V gene: TRBV5-5; D gene: NA; clone size: few; J gene: TRBJ2-3; CDR3 protein: CASSSTYTGSGSTDTQYF; CDR3 DNA: TGTGCCAGCAGCTCGACATATACAGGGAGCGGGTCTACAGATACGCAGTATTTT
V gene: TRBV5-1; D gene: NA; clone size: NA; J gene: TRBJ2-1; CDR3 protein: CASSLGPTTSYNEQFF; CDR3 DNA: TGCGCCAGCAGCTTGGGGCCGACGACCTCCTACAATGAGCAGTTCTTC
V gene: TRBV18; D gene: NA; clone size: few; J gene: TRBJ2-1; CDR3 protein: CASSPEFDNEQFF; CDR3 DNA: TGTGCCAGCTCACCCGAGTTTGACAATGAGCAGTTCTTC
V gene: TRBV29-1; D gene: TRBD1; clone size: NA; J gene: TRBJ1-2; CDR3 protein: CSVEQGGGGYTF; CDR3 DNA: TGCAGCGTCGAACAGGGGGGTGGTGGCTACACCTTC
V gene: TRBV11-2; D gene: NA; clone size: NA; J gene: TRBJ2-3; CDR3 protein: CASSSQPKTDYTDTQYF; CDR3 DNA: TGTGCCAGCAGCTCCCAACCAAAGACGGATTACACAGATACGCAGTATTTT
V gene: TRBV28; D gene: NA; clone size: NA; J gene: TRBJ2-6; CDR3 protein: CASSFRDLRANVLTF; CDR3 DNA: TGTGCCAGCAGTTTTAGGGACTTGAGGGCCAACGTCCTGACTTTC
V gene: TRBV7-9; D gene: NA; clone size: NA; J gene: TRBJ2-1; CDR3 protein: CAGYLCGEYNGQFF; CDR3 DNA: NA
V gene: TRBV18; D gene: NA; clone size: NA; J gene: TRBJ2-2; CDR3 protein: CASSPRTNTGELFF; CDR3 DNA: TGTGCCAGCTCACCTAGGACGAACACCGGGGAGCTGTTTTTT
V gene: TRBV10-3; D gene: NA; clone size: NA; J gene: TRBJ2-5; CDR3 protein: CAISESRQGPTSQETQYF; CDR3 DNA: TGTGCCATCAGTGAGTCGAGGCAGGGCCCAACTTCCCAAGAGACCCAGTACTTC
V gene: TRBV6-5; D gene: NA; clone size: NA; J gene: TRBJ2-7; CDR3 protein: CASSYAGTYEQYF; CDR3 DNA: TGTGCCAGCAGTTACGCCGGAACCTACGAGCAGTACTTC
V gene: TRBV5-1; D gene: TRBD2; clone size: NA; J gene: TRBJ2-7; CDR3 protein: CASSSGTGTYEQYF; CDR3 DNA: TGCGCCAGCAGTAGCGGGACTGGAACCTACGAGCAGTACTTC
V gene: TRBV9; D gene: NA; clone size: NA; J gene: TRBJ2-2; CDR3 protein: CASSVPGLSTGELFF; CDR3 DNA: TGTGCCAGCAGCGTCCCGGGACTGAGCACCGGGGAGCTGTTTTTT
V gene: TRBV19; D gene: NA; clone size: NA; J gene: TRBJ2-1; CDR3 protein: CASSMVGTRRNEQFF; CDR3 DNA: TGTGCCAGTAGTATGGTAGGGACCCGGCGCAATGAGCAGTTCTTC
V gene: TRBV7-2; D gene: TRBD2; clone size: NA; J gene: TRBJ2-1; CDR3 protein: CASSLKTSENNEQFF; CDR3 DNA: TGTGCCAGCAGCCTGAAGACTAGCGAGAACAATGAGCAGTTCTTC
V gene: TRBV29-1; D gene: NA; clone size: NA; J gene: TRBJ2-2; CDR3 protein: CSVPGSGELFF; CDR3 DNA: TGCAGCGTTCCCGGGTCTGGGGAGCTGTTTTTT
V gene: TRBV5-1; D gene: TRBD2; clone size: once; J gene: TRBJ2-7; CDR3 protein: CASSPPGRSSYEQYF; CDR3 DNA: TGCGCCAGCAGCCCACCCGGGAGGAGCTCCTACGAGCAGTACTTC
V gene: TRBV27; D gene: TRBD2; clone size: NA; J gene: TRBJ2-7; CDR3 protein: CATTTSGTYEQYF; CDR3 DNA: TGTGCCACTACGACTAGCGGTACCTACGAGCAGTACTTC
V gene: TRBV5-1; D gene: TRBD2; clone size: NA; J gene: TRBJ2-1; CDR3 protein: CASSTAGTYNEQFF; CDR3 DNA: TGCGCCAGCAGCACAGCGGGGACCTACAATGAGCAGTTCTTC
V gene: TRBV25-1; D gene: TRBD1; clone size: NA; J gene: TRBJ1-2; CDR3 protein: CASSDTTGLYGYTF; CDR3 DNA: TGTGCCAGCAGTGACACGACAGGGTTATATGGCTACACCTTC
V gene: TRBV5-1; D gene: NA; clone size: NA; J gene: TRBJ2-2; CDR3 protein: CASSRGSGTGELFF; CDR3 DNA: TGCGCCAGCAGCCGAGGGTCGGGCACCGGGGAGCTGTTTTTT
V gene: TRBV28; D gene: NA; clone size: NA; J gene: TRBJ1-2; CDR3 protein: CASSLGGQVHGYTF; CDR3 DNA: TGTGCCAGCAGTTTAGGAGGCCAGGTTCATGGCTACACCTTC
V gene: TRBV6-9; D gene: NA; clone size: NA; J gene: TRBJ1-2; CDR3 protein: CASISDHGNYGYTF; CDR3 DNA: TGTGCCAGCATCTCGGACCACGGCAACTATGGCTACACCTTC
V gene: TRBV11-2; D gene: TRBD1; clone size: NA; J gene: TRBJ1-3; CDR3 protein: CASSLVAGGCSGNTIYF; CDR3 DNA: TGTGCCAGCAGCTTAGTGGCAGGGGGTTGCTCTGGAAACACCATATATTTT
V gene: TRBV5-1; D gene: TRBD1; clone size: NA; J gene: TRBJ2-3; CDR3 protein: CASSLSGRQGTRGDTQYF; CDR3 DNA: TGCGCCAGCAGCCTCTCGGGGAGACAGGGGACACGGGGAGATACGCAGTATTTT
V gene: TRBV7-9; D gene: TRBD1; clone size: few; J gene: TRBJ2-7; CDR3 protein: CASSSGQTPPYEQYF; CDR3 DNA: TGTGCCAGCAGCTCGGGACAGACGCCCCCCTACGAGCAGTACTTC
V gene: TRBV7-9; D gene: NA; clone size: NA; J gene: TRBJ2-5; CDR3 protein: CASSPAGRIQETQYF; CDR3 DNA: TGTGCCAGCAGCCCCGCCGGTCGGATACAAGAGACCCAGTACTTC
V gene: TRBV5-1; D gene: NA; clone size: few; J gene: TRBJ1-5; CDR3 protein: CASSLGGSGQPQHF; CDR3 DNA: TGCGCCAGCAGCTTGGGTGGTAGTGGGCAGCCCCAGCATTTT
V gene: TRBV28; D gene: TRBD2; clone size: few; J gene: TRBJ2-3; CDR3 protein: CASTPFTSGRATDTQYF; CDR3 DNA: TGTGCCAGCACCCCTTTTACTAGCGGGAGGGCCACAGATACGCAGTATTTT
V gene: TRBV5-1; D gene: NA; clone size: once; J gene: TRBJ1-6; CDR3 protein: CASSLVPPDNSPLHF; CDR3 DNA: TGCGCCAGCAGCTTGGTACCTCCGGACAATTCACCCCTCCACTTT
V gene: TRBV5-1; D gene: TRBD1; clone size: NA; J gene: TRBJ1-2; CDR3 protein: CASSVANNWDRGYGYTF; CDR3 DNA: TGCGCCAGCAGCGTGGCGAATAACTGGGACAGGGGATATGGCTACACCTTC